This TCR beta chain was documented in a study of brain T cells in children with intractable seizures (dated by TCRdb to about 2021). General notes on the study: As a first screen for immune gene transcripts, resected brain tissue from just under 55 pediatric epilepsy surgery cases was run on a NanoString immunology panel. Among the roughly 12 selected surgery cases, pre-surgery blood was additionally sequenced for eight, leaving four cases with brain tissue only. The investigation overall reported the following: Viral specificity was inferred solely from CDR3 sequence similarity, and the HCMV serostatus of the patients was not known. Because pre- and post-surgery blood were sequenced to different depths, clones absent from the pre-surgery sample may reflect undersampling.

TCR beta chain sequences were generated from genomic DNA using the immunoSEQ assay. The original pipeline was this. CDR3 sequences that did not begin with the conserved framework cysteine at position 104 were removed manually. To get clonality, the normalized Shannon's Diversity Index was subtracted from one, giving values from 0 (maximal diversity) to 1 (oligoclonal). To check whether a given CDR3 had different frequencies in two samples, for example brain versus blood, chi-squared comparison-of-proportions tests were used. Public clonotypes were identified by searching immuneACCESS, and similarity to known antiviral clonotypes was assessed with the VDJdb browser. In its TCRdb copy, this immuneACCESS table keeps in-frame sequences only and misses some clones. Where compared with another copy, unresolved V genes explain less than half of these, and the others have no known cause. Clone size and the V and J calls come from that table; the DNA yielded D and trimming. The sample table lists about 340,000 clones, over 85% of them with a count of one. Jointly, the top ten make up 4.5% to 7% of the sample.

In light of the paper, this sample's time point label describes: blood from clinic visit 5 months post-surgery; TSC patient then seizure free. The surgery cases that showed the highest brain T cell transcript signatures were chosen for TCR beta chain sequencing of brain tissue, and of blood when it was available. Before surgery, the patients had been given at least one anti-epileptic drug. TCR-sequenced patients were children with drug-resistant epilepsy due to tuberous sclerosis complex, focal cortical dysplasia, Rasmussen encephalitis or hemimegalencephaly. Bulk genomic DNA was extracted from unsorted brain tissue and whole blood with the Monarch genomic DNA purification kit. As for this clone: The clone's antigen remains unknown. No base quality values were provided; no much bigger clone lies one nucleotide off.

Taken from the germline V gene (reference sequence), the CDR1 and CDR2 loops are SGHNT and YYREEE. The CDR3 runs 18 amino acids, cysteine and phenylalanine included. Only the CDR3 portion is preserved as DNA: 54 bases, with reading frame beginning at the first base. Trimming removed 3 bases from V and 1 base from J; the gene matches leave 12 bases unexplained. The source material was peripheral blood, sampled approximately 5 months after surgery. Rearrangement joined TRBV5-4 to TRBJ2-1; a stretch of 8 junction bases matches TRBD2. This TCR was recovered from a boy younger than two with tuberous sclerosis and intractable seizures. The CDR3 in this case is CASSSELAGKGSYNEQFF. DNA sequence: TGTGCCAGCAGCTCGGAATTAGCGGGGAAGGGTTCCTACAATGAGCAGTTCTTC.